This TCR beta chain is from a study of blood T cell repertoires in COVID-19. Germline V gene data show CDR1 as MNHEY and CDR2 as SVGAGI. This CDR3 is built from 14 residues. Deletions cut 2 bases from V and 5 bases from J, with 12 bases between. Method: immunoSEQ multiplex PCR; TCRdb's copy keeps in-frame clones and lacks some. The table records over 200,000 clones, roughly nine tenths of them present only once. This sequence joins TRBV6-5 and TRBJ1-2, with D unresolved. Sequencing was performed on PBMCs or T cells enriched from blood (not recorded which). This TCR was sampled from a human donor in a cohort exposed to, infected with or recovered from COVID-19 (not recorded which). The donor label of this sample is uncertain. The CDR3 spells CASSYGPDSYGYTF. CDR3 bases: TGTGCCAGCAGTTACGGTCCAGATTCTTATGGCTACACCTTC.